A single sample gave rise to the 20 T cell receptor beta chains below, sequenced in a study of blood T cell repertoires in COVID-19. Clones were sequenced by immunoSEQ multiplex PCR, and TCRdb holds only the in-frame ones, with some missing. The sample lists approximately 160,000 clones, roughly 90% occurring once. The sequencing input was peripheral blood. These receptors were collected from a man between 60 and 75 years old with active or convalescent COVID-19.

This clone was observed a few times. The chain has TRBV7-9 and TRBJ1-2, with 11 bases matching TRBD1. This CDR3 contains 15 residues. Germline trimming cut 5 bases from V and 4 bases from J; bases unmatched to any gene: 6. Per germline, CDR1 SEHNR and CDR2 FQNEAQ (reference sequence). This CDR3 reads CASSLGDRGGYGYTF. DNA of the CDR3: TGTGCCAGCAGCCTCGGGGACAGGGGGGGCTATGGCTACACCTTC.

This chain links TRBV21-1 with TRBJ2-3; the table's D call, TRBD1, has no DNA check behind it. TRBV21-1 is a listed pseudogene. The CDR3 has 13 amino acids. The CDR3 sequence is CASSKGATDTQYF. The CDR3 nucleotides read TGTGCCAGCAGCAAGGGGGCCACAGATACGCAGTATTTT.

The chain joins TRBV19 to TRBJ2-6; D call uncertain. V shed 5 bases and J shed 1 base, with 9 bases lying between them. Germline values: CDR1 LNHDA, CDR2 SQIVND (reference sequence). The CDR3 runs to 15 residues. CDR3 in DNA: TGTGCCAGTAGTGTCCCCGGGTCTGGGGCCAACGTCCTGACTTTC. Amino acids: CASSVPGSGANVLTF.

This chain uses TRBV12-3 or TRBV12-4 with TRBJ2-5; possibly TRBD1 for D (7 bases). The CDR3 is 13 amino acids. V dropped 6 bases and J dropped 2 bases, with 10 bases sitting between them. CDR3 nucleotides: TGTGCCAGCAGGGAGGGACAGCAAGAGACCCAGTACTTC. Residues: CASREGQQETQYF.

V gene TRBV4-2 combines with J gene TRBJ2-2, with 7 bases lining up with TRBD2. The trim removed 1 base at V and 0 bases at J, leaving 8 bases unmatched. Germline CDR1 and CDR2: LGHNA and YNFKEQ. This CDR3 contains 18 residues. The CDR3 nucleotides are TGTGCCAGCAGCCAAGTGTTAGCGGGCGACGCGAACACCGGGGAGCTGTTTTTT. Translation: CASSQVLAGDANTGELFF.

This chain's CDR3 is CASSLGQLNSPLHF. The DNA for the CDR3 is TGTGCCAGCAGCTTGGGACAGTTGAATTCACCCCTCCACTTT. This chain uses TRBV7-9 with TRBJ1-6; 7 bases fit TRBD1. With 3 bases clipped from V and 7 bases from J, the junction kept 3 bases outside the gene matches. Germline V gene sequence: CDR1 SEHNR, CDR2 FQNEAQ (reference sequence). CDR3 size: 14 residues.

The V and J genes are TRBV5-1 and TRBJ1-5; 7 bases line up with TRBD1. Looked up from germline, CDR1 is SGHRS and CDR2 is YFSETQ. V shed 4 bases, J shed 2 bases, and the junction held 3 bases outside the gene matches. There are 14 residues in the CDR3. The CDR3 spells CASSADRGNQPQHF. The CDR3 nucleotides are TGCGCCAGCAGCGCCGACAGGGGCAATCAGCCCCAGCATTTT.

The chain joins TRBV5-1 to TRBJ2-7, with 8 bases identical to TRBD2. With 0 bases clipped from V and 1 base from J, the junction kept 6 bases outside the gene matches. CDR3 size: 16 residues. Germline CDR1 is SGHRS and CDR2 is YFSETQ. The CDR3 spells CASSLAITSGSYEQYF. DNA for the CDR3: TGCGCCAGCAGCTTGGCCATTACTAGCGGTTCCTACGAGCAGTACTTC.

This chain connects TRBV30 to TRBJ2-5; 12 bases are shared with TRBD2. The ends lost 5 bases at V and 4 bases at J; junction bases unmatched: 5. CDR1 and CDR2 from the germline V gene are GTSNPN and SVGIG (reference sequence). This CDR3 region has 14 residues. The CDR3 nucleotides are TGTGCCTGGGGTCTAGCGGGAGGGCGAGAGACCCAGTACTTC. Translating gives CAWGLAGGRETQYF. The whole variable domain, filled in from reference TRBV30 and TRBJ2-5, reads SQTIHQWPATLVQPVGSPLSLECTVEGTSNPNLYWYRQAAGRGLQLLFYSVGIGQISSEVPQNLSASRPQDRQFILSSKKLLLSDSGFYLCAWGLAGGRETQYFGPGTRLLVL.

This chain connects TRBV6-5 to TRBJ1-2; D is undetermined. The CDR3 is 15 residues long. Deletions cut 2 bases from V and 9 bases from J, with 19 bases between. Germline V gene sequence: CDR1 MNHEY, CDR2 SVGAGI. The CDR3 nucleotides read TGTGCCAGCAGTTACGCCCCCCGCTCGGGGTATAGCTACACCTTC. Amino acids: CASSYAPRSGYSYTF.

The chain recombines TRBV18 with TRBJ2-7; TRBD1 might be the D (5 bases). Trimming left V 4 bases short and J 1 base short, with 11 bases between. The CDR3 extends over 14 amino acids. Germline V gives CDR1 KGHSH, CDR2 LQKENI. As DNA, the CDR3 is TGTGCCAGCTCACTGTTCGACAGATCCTACGAGCAGTACTTC. Translated, it gives CASSLFDRSYEQYF.

This clone was counted a few times. V usage is TRBV2 and J usage is TRBJ2-3; 10 bases are shared with TRBD1. The CDR3 totals 17 residues. Germline lookup yields CDR1 SNHLY and CDR2 FYNNEI. Trimming at V came to 3 bases and at J to 6 bases, leaving 12 bases not matched to a gene. The CDR3 DNA reads TGTGCCAGCAGTGACGGTTTGGGGACAGGGGTATTTGATACGCAGTATTTT. It encodes CASSDGLGTGVFDTQYF. Filled out from reference TRBV2 and TRBJ2-3, the complete variable domain reads EPEVTQTPSHQVTQMGQEVILRCVPISNHLYFYWYRQILGQKVEFLVSFYNNEISEKSEIFDDQFSVERPDGSNFTLKIRSTKLEDSAMYFCASSDGLGTGVFDTQYFGPGTRLTVL.

The chain combines TRBV19 with TRBJ1-5, with 7 positions matching TRBD1. CDR1 is LNHDA and CDR2 is SQIVND in the germline V gene (reference sequence). This CDR3 contains 15 residues. The junction had 7 bases not matched to a gene; V was cut back by 6 bases and J by 2 bases. The CDR3 spells CASRKGTDGNQPQHF. CDR3 nucleotides: TGTGCCAGTAGGAAGGGGACAGACGGCAATCAGCCCCAGCATTTT. The full variable domain, rest sourced from reference TRBV19 and TRBJ1-5, is DGGITQSPKYLFRKEGQNVTLSCEQNLNHDAMYWYRQDPGQGLRLIYYSQIVNDFQKGDIAEGYSVSREKKESFPLTVTSAQKNPTAFYLCASRKGTDGNQPQHFGDGTRLSIL.

This clone was seen a handful of times. An end of the junction does not agree with germline; a read error may underlie this. The V and J genes are TRBV5-4 and TRBJ1-1, with 8 bases aligning to TRBD1. The germline V gene has CDR1 SGHNT and CDR2 YYREEE (reference sequence). This CDR3 is 16 amino acids long. CDR3 amino acids: CASSLALRGLGTEAFF. The DNA for the CDR3 is TGTGCCAGCAGTTTGGCGCTCAGGGGGCTGGGCACTGAAGCTTTCTTT.

This clone was recorded only once. The chain uses TRBV27 and TRBJ2-3; D remains ambiguous. V shed 5 bases and J shed 4 bases, with 10 bases lying between them. The CDR3 covers 13 residues. Germline assignment: CDR1 MNHEY and CDR2 SMNVEV (reference sequence). CDR3 residues: CASSLPWPDTQYF. CDR3 coding DNA: TGTGCCAGCAGTCTTCCGTGGCCAGATACGCAGTATTTT.

This chain connects TRBV16 to TRBJ2-1; the match to TRBD1 covers 11 bases. Germline V gives CDR1 KGHSY, CDR2 FQNENV. The CDR3 runs to 14 residues. V dropped 4 bases and J dropped 9; count of bases not matched to a gene: 5. The CDR3 DNA sequence: TGTGCCAGCAGCCGGGACAGGGGGGTCGGTGAGCAGTTCTTC. It encodes CASSRDRGVGEQFF.

The CDR3 DNA reads as TGTGCCAGCAGTTTTAAGGGGGGAGGACAGGGAAGATTGGAGACCCAGTACTTC. Amino acids: CASSFKGGGQGRLETQYF. The rearrangement links TRBV27 to TRBJ2-5, with 8 bases aligning to TRBD1. V dropped 3 bases and J dropped 5; count of bases not matched to a gene: 17. This CDR3 comprises 18 residues. Looked up from germline, CDR1 is MNHEY and CDR2 is SMNVEV (reference sequence).

The CDR3 bases are TGTGCCAGCAGTTCCGGACTAGCGGGGGGGCGAGAGACCCAGTACTTC. Translation gives CASSSGLAGGRETQYF. This chain joins TRBV27 and TRBJ2-5; 15 bases are a match to TRBD2. Germline CDR1 is MNHEY and CDR2 is SMNVEV (reference sequence). Trimming at V came to 4 bases and at J to 4 bases, leaving 4 bases not matched to a gene. There are 16 residues in the CDR3.

The J gene is TRBJ1-3, the V gene TRBV10-3; D is uncertain. The ends were cut back, 7 bases at V and 0 bases at J, with 13 bases in the middle. The germline V gene has CDR1 ENHRY and CDR2 SYGVKD. This CDR3 has 15 residues. The CDR3: CAINPTQNSGNTIYF. The DNA for the CDR3 is TGTGCCATCAACCCGACTCAAAACTCTGGAAACACCATATATTTT.

The CDR3 protein is CASMTGYEQYF. For the CDR3, the DNA is TGTGCCAGCATGACAGGCTACGAGCAGTACTTC. The V gene is TRBV7-9, the J gene TRBJ2-7, with D tentatively TRBD1 (6 bases). This CDR3 region has 11 residues. Germline V gene lookup returns CDR1 SEHNR and CDR2 FQNEAQ (reference sequence). Trimming left V 7 bases short and J 3 bases short, with 7 bases between.